Presented here are 2 T cell receptor beta chains from one specimen sequenced in a study of T-cell reconstitution after alpha-beta-depleted transplantation in children. A library of TCRbeta sequences, prepared with unique molecular identifiers, was generated. TCRdb used MiXCR to reprocess the PCR reads, holding one entry per CDR3 protein. The data contain 600,000 to 800,000 distinct CDR3 sequences, over 10% of them singletons. The material was PBMCs, obtained before TCRalphabeta/CD19-depleted stem cell transplant. The source is a girl aged 2-15 years with congenital amegakaryocytic thrombocytopenia, due to receive a stem cell transplant.

This clonotype came up many times. The rearrangement uses TRBV20-1 and TRBJ2-3; D possibly corresponds to TRBD2 (6 bases). Germline values: CDR1 DFQATT, CDR2 SNEGSKA (reference sequence). There are 14 residues in the CDR3. V was cut by 0 bases and J by 3 bases, with 10 bases left in between. The CDR3: CSARDDGRTDTQYF. DNA for the CDR3: TGCAGTGCTAGAGATGACGGGAGAACAGATACGCAGTATTTT.

The table lists this clonotype with many counts. This chain connects TRBV5-1 to TRBJ1-2; D is perhaps TRBD1 (6 bases). The V gene lost 5 bases and the J gene lost 5 bases, with 13 bases spanning the gap. In germline, CDR1 is SGHRS, CDR2 YFSETQ. The CDR3 totals 13 residues. CDR3 loop: CASSRDTTYGYTF. DNA for the CDR3: TGCGCCAGCAGTCGGGACACAACATATGGCTACACCTTC. The entire variable domain, with the rest obtained from reference TRBV5-1 and TRBJ1-2, is as follows: KAGVTQTPRYLIKTRGQQVTLSCSPISGHRSVSWYQQTPGQGLQFLFEYFSETQRNKGNFPGRFSGRQFSNSRSEMNVSTLELGDSALYLCASSRDTTYGYTFGSGTRLTVV.